The 8 T cell receptor beta chains reported below all come from one sample, sequenced in a study of T cell responses to AZD1222 COVID-19 vaccine. The assay was immunoSEQ multiplex PCR, and TCRdb's table has in-frame clones only and misses some. Among 140,000 to 150,000 clones listed, around 89% were seen once. The sequenced sample was peripheral blood, obtained on day 0 of AZD1222 vaccination. The receptors were gathered from an adult in good health.

The gene calls are TRBV2 and TRBJ1-4; no definite D call. The V end lost 6 bases, the J end lost 0 bases, and 14 bases lay between the germline ends. From germline, CDR1 is SNHLY and CDR2 FYNNEI. The CDR3 runs to 16 residues. The CDR3 DNA follows: TGTGCCAGCAGGACCTCCCTAGTTTCAACTAATGAAAAACTGTTTTTT. The encoded protein is CASRTSLVSTNEKLFF. The whole variable domain, filled in from reference TRBV2 and TRBJ1-4, reads EPEVTQTPSHQVTQMGQEVILRCVPISNHLYFYWYRQILGQKVEFLVSFYNNEISEKSEIFDDQFSVERPDGSNFTLKIRSTKLEDSAMYFCASRTSLVSTNEKLFFGSGTQLSVL.

The V and J genes are TRBV9 and TRBJ2-3; the match to TRBD2 covers 13 bases. The germline V gene encodes CDR1 SGDLS and CDR2 YYNGEE. J gave up 3 bases and V 4 bases, and 11 bases lay outside the gene matches. The CDR3 spans 18 residues. This CDR3 is CASSQLAGGLIGTDTQYF. The CDR3 nucleotides are TGTGCCAGCAGCCAACTAGCGGGGGGGCTCATTGGTACAGATACGCAGTATTTT.

The chain recombines TRBV6-2 or TRBV6-3 with TRBJ2-1; tentative D call: TRBD1 (5 bases). From germline, CDR1 is MNHEY and CDR2 SVGEGT. Trimming removed 2 bases at V and 0 bases at J, with 11 bases between. The CDR3 loop spans 16 amino acids. The CDR3 here is CASSYPRVGSYNEQFF. Here the CDR3 DNA reads TGTGCCAGCAGTTACCCCAGGGTAGGCTCCTACAATGAGCAGTTCTTC.

The CDR3 loop is CASSYGPGTNYEQYF. The CDR3 DNA is TGCGCCAGCAGCTACGGACCCGGGACTAACTACGAGCAGTACTTC. The chain joins TRBV5-1 to TRBJ2-7, with 7 bases matching TRBD2. J lost 3 bases, V lost 3 bases, and 9 bases had no gene match. In germline, CDR1 is SGHRS, CDR2 YFSETQ. CDR3 size: 15 residues. Based on the CDR3 plus reference TRBV5-1 and TRBJ2-7, the full variable domain is KAGVTQTPRYLIKTRGQQVTLSCSPISGHRSVSWYQQTPGQGLQFLFEYFSETQRNKGNFPGRFSGRQFSNSRSEMNVSTLELGDSALYLCASSYGPGTNYEQYFGPGTRLTVT.

The chain couples TRBV12-3 or TRBV12-4 to TRBJ1-2; possibly TRBD1 for D (5 bases). The CDR3 extends over 12 amino acids. The ends were cut back, 10 bases at V and 7 bases at J, with 16 bases in the middle. CDR3 DNA sequence: TGTGCCACTTCAGGGACTGCAGGTGGCTACACCTTC. Translating it yields CATSGTAGGYTF.

This chain links TRBV2 with TRBJ2-3; 8 bases are shared with TRBD2. Trimming at V came to 7 bases and at J to 3 bases, leaving 12 bases not matched to a gene. The CDR3 extends over 16 amino acids. Germline V CDR1 and CDR2: SNHLY, FYNNEI. CDR3 in DNA: TGTGCCAGCATCCGACAGCGCGGGGGGCGAACAGATACGCAGTATTTT. This encodes CASIRQRGGRTDTQYF.

The chain combines TRBV12-2 with TRBJ1-1; the table's D call, TRBD1, has no DNA check behind it. TRBV12-2 is a pseudogene. The CDR3 is 16 amino acids. The CDR3 bases are TGTGCAAGTCGCCCGACAGGCGACAGGCCCACGACGGAAGCTTTCTTT. This gives the protein CASRPTGDRPTTEAFF.

The chain has TRBV4-1 and TRBJ1-5; no clear D gene. CDR1 and CDR2 from the germline V gene are MGHRA and YSYEKL. This CDR3 comprises 15 residues. Trimming cost V 2 bases and J 0 bases, with 8 bases left between them. The CDR3 spells CASSQRRGSNQPQHF. The CDR3 DNA sequence: TGCGCCAGCAGCCAAAGGCGGGGTAGCAATCAGCCCCAGCATTTT.